This TCR beta chain emerged from a study of blood T cell repertoires in COVID-19. In the authors' workflow: Amplification of reference gene primers was used by the study to estimate nucleated cell counts. Clones were sequenced by immunoSEQ multiplex PCR, and TCRdb holds only the in-frame ones, with some missing. That table furnishes V, J and clone size, whereas the DNA furnished D and trimming. This table holds approximately 290,000 clones, roughly 90% found once. The V and J ends lost 3 bases and 7 bases, in that order; junction bases with no gene match: 7. The CDR3 has 14 amino acids. Germline assignment: CDR1 SGHDT and CDR2 YYEEEE.

The chain is built from TRBV5-6 and TRBJ2-1; 7 bases agree with TRBD2. Sequencing input: PBMCs or T cells enriched from blood (not recorded which). This TCR was sampled from a young woman with acute COVID-19. CDR3 protein: CASSSLGGRNEQFF. CDR3 nucleotide sequence: TGTGCCAGCAGCTCCCTCGGGGGGAGGAATGAGCAGTTCTTC.